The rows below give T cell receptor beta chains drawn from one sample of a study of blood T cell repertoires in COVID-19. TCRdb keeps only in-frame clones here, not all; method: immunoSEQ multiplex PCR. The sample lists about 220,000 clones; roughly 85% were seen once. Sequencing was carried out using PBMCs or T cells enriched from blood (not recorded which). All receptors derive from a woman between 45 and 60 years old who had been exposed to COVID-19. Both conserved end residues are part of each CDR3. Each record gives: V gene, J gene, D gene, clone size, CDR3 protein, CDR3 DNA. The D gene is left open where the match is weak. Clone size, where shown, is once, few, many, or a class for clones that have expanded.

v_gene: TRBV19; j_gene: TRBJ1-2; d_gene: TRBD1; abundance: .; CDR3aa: CASSPDWGQGGNYGYTF; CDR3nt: TGTGCCAGTAGTCCCGATTGGGGACAGGGGGGAAACTATGGCTACACCTTC
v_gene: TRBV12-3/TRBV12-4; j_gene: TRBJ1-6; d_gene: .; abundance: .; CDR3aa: CASSLVGDSPLHF; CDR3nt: TGTGCCAGCAGTTTAGTAGGGGATTCACCCCTCCACTTT
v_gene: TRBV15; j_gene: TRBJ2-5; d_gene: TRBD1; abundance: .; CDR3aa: CATSSGTGQETQYF; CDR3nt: TGTGCCACCAGCTCCGGGACAGGCCAAGAGACCCAGTACTTC
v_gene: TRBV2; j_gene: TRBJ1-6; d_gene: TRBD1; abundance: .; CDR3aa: CASSIQGAPYNSPLHF; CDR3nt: TGTGCCAGCAGTATACAGGGGGCTCCGTATAATTCACCCCTCCACTTT
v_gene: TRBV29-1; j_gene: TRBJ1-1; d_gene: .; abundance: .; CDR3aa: CSVEQGRAEAFF; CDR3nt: TGCAGCGTTGAGCAGGGAAGAGCTGAAGCTTTCTTT
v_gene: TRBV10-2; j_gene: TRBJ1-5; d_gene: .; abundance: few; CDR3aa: CASSEGDQPQHF; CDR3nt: TGCGCCAGCAGTGAAGGGGATCAGCCCCAGCATTTT
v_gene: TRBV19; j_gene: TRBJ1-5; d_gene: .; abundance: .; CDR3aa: CASSDSASNQPQHF; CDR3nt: TGTGCCAGCTCGGACAGTGCCAGCAATCAGCCCCAGCATTTT
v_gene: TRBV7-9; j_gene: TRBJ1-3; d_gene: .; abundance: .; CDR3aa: CASSFPGGGNTIYF; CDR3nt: TGTGCCAGCAGCTTCCCGGGGGGAGGAAACACCATATATTTT
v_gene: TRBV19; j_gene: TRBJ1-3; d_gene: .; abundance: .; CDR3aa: CATSPTVWNGNTIYF; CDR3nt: TGTGCCACGTCCCCCACAGTTTGGAATGGAAACACCATATATTTT
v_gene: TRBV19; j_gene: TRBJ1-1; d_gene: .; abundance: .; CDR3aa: CASRDAGAWARTEAFF; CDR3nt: TGTGCCAGTAGGGACGCGGGCGCCTGGGCGAGGACTGAAGCTTTCTTT
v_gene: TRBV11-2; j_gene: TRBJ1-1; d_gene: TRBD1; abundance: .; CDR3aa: CASSLHRGTEAFF; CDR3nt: TGTGCCAGCAGCCTACACAGGGGGACTGAAGCTTTCTTT
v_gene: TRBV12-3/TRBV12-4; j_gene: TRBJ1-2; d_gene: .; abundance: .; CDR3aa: CASGTSSYGYTF; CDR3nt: TGTGCCAGCGGGACATCAAGCTATGGCTACACCTTC
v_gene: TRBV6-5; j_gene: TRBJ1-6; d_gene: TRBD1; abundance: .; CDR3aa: CASRRTGGVNSPLHF; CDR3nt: TGTGCCAGCAGGAGGACAGGGGGGGTGAATTCACCCCTCCACTTT
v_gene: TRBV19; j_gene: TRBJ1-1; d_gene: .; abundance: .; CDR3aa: CASSITPLQGGTEAFF; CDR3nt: TGTGCCAGTAGTATCACACCCCTCCAGGGAGGGACTGAAGCTTTCTTT
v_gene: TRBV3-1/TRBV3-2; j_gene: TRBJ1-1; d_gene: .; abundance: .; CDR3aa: CASSLQRGIEAFF; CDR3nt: TGTGCCAGCAGCCTTCAACGGGGTATTGAAGCTTTCTTT
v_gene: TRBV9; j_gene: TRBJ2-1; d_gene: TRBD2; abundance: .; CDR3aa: CASSASRTSGGHSNEQFF; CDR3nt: TGTGCCAGCAGCGCGAGCAGGACTAGCGGGGGGCACTCCAATGAGCAGTTCTTC
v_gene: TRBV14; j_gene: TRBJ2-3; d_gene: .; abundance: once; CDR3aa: CASNQARGSDTQYF; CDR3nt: TGTGCCAGCAACCAAGCCAGGGGATCAGATACGCAGTATTTT
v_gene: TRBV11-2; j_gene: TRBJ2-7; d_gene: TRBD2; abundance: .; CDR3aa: CASSFGLGREQYF; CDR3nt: TGTGCCAGCAGCTTTGGACTAGGACGCGAGCAGTACTTC
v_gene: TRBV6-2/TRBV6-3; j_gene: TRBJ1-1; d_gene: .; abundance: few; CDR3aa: CASSYQGPNTEAFF; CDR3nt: TGTGCCAGCAGTTACCAGGGCCCGAACACTGAAGCTTTCTTT
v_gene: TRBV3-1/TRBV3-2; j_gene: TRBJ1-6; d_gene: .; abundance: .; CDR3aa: CASSQDQAHPYNSPLHF; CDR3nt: TGTGCCAGCAGCCAAGATCAGGCACATCCCTATAATTCACCCCTCCACTTT
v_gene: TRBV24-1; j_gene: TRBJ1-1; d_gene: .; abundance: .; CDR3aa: CATSDSEGEAFF; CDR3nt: TGTGCCACCAGTGATTCAGAGGGTGAAGCTTTCTTT
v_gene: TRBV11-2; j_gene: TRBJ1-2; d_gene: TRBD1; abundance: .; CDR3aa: CASSLGGQANYGYTF; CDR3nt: TGTGCCAGCAGCTTGGGGGGACAGGCCAACTATGGCTACACCTTC
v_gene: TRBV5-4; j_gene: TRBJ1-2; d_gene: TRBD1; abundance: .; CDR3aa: CASSSYRGWGYTF; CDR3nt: TGTGCCAGCAGCTCATACAGGGGATGGGGCTACACCTTC
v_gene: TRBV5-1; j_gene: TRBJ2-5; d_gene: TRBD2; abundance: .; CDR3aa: CASSPPTSGTQETQYF; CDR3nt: TGCGCCAGCAGCCCCCCGACTAGCGGGACACAAGAGACCCAGTACTTC
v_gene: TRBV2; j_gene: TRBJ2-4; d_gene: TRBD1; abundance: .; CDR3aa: CASSDWPGQGILTKNIQYF; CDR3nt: TGTGCCAGCAGTGATTGGCCCGGACAGGGGATATTAACCAAAAACATTCAGTACTTC
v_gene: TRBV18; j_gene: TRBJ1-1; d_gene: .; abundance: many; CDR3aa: CASSSVNTEAFF; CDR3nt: TGTGCCAGCTCATCAGTGAACACTGAAGCTTTCTTT
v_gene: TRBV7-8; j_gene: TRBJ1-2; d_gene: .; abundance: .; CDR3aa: CASSPSQAISYTF; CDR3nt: TGTGCCAGCAGCCCCTCACAGGCAATTAGTTACACCTTC
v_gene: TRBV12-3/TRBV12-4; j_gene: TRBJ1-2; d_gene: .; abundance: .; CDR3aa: CASSLGTEGYTF; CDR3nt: TGTGCCAGCAGTTTGGGGACTGAAGGCTACACCTTC
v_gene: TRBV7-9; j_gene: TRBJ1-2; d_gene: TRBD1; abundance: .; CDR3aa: CASSQDRVYTF; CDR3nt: TGTGCCAGCAGCCAAGACAGGGTCTACACCTTC
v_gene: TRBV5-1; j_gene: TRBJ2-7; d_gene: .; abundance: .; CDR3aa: CASSLPVASSYEQYF; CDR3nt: TGCGCCAGCAGCTTACCCGTAGCGAGCTCCTACGAGCAGTACTTC
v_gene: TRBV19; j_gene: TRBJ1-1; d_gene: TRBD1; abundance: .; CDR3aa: CASIPRGTGANTEAFF; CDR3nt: TGTGCCAGTATTCCTCGAGGGACAGGGGCGAACACTGAAGCTTTCTTT
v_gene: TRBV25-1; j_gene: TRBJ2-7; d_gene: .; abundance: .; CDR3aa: CASSEPGWVGEQYF; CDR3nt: TGTGCCAGCAGTGAACCGGGGTGGGTGGGCGAGCAGTACTTC
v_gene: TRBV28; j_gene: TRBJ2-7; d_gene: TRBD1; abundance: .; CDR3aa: CASGTAYEQYF; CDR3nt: TGTGCCAGCGGGACAGCCTACGAGCAGTACTTC
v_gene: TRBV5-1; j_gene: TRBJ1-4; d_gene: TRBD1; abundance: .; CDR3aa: CASSPRQGPEKLFF; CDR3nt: TGCGCCAGCAGCCCCAGACAGGGACCCGAAAAACTGTTTTTT
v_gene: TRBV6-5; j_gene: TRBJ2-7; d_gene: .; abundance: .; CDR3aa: CASSHGSLAYEQYF; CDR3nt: TGTGCCAGCAGTCATGGTAGCCTCGCCTACGAGCAGTACTTC
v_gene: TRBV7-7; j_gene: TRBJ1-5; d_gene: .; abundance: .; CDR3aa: CASSLGGYSNQPQHF; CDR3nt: TGTGCCAGCAGCTTAGGGGGCTATAGCAATCAGCCCCAGCATTTT
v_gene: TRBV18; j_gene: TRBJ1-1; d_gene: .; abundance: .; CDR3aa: CASSPPGGGWGNTEAFF; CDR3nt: TGTGCCAGCTCACCACCGGGGGGGGGCTGGGGGAACACTGAAGCTTTCTTT
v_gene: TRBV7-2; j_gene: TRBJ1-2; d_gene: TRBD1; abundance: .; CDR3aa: CASSPRTGGASGGYTF; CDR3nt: TGTGCCAGCAGCCCTAGGACAGGGGGCGCATCAGGTGGCTACACCTTC
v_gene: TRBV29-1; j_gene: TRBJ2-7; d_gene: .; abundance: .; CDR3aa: CSVRAGEHAEQYF; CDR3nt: TGCAGCGTAAGGGCAGGGGAACACGCCGAGCAGTACTTC
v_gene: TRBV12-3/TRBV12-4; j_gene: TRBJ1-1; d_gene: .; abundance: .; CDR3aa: CASSTQGFSEAFF; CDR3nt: TGTGCCAGCAGTACCCAGGGGTTCTCTGAAGCTTTCTTT
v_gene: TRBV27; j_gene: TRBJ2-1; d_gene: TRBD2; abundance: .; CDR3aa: CASRGLAGKYEQFF; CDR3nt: TGTGCCAGCAGAGGACTAGCGGGGAAGTATGAGCAGTTCTTC
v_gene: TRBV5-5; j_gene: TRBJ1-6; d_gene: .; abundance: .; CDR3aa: CASSPIRGSYNSPLHF; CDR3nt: TGTGCCAGCAGCCCAATCAGGGGCTCCTATAATTCACCCCTCCACTTT
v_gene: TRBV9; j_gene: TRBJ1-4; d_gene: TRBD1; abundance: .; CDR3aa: CASSKGQGARGEKLFF; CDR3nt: TGTGCCAGCAGTAAGGGACAGGGGGCGCGAGGTGAAAAACTGTTTTTT
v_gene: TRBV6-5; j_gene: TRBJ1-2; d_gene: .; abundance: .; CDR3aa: CASLNGDGYTF; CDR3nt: TGTGCCAGCCTAAACGGGGATGGCTACACCTTC
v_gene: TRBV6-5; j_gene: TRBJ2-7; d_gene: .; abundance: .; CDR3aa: CASSYSRTDPLEQYF; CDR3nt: TGTGCCAGCAGTTACTCGAGAACAGACCCTTTGGAGCAGTACTTC
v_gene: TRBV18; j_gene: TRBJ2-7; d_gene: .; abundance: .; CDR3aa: CASSPSVPGEQYF; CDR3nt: TGTGCCAGCTCACCGTCGGTCCCGGGGGAGCAGTACTTC
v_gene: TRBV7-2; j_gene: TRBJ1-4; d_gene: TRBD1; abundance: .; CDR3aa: CASSLGTGSFGKLFF; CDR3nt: TGTGCCAGCAGCCTAGGGACAGGGAGTTTTGGAAAACTGTTTTTT
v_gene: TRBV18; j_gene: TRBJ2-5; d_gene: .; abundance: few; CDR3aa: CASSPIGGEETQYF; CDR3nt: TGTGCCAGCTCGCCAATCGGTGGAGAAGAGACCCAGTACTTC
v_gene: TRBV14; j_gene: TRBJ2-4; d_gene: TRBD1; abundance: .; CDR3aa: CASSHVGQGRNIQYF; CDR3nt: TGTGCCAGCAGCCATGTCGGACAGGGGAGGAACATTCAGTACTTC
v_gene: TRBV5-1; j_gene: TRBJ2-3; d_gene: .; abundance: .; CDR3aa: CASSLELIEDTQYF; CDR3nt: TGCGCCAGCAGCTTGGAACTAATCGAAGATACGCAGTATTTT
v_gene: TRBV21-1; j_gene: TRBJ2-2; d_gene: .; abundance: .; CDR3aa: CASSPPGDHGGELFF; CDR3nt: TGTGCCAGCAGCCCCCCAGGCGACCATGGGGGGGAGCTGTTTTTT
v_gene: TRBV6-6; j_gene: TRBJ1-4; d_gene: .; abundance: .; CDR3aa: CASSNPRATDEKLFF; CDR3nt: TGTGCCAGCAGTAACCCCAGGGCTACGGATGAAAAACTGTTTTTT
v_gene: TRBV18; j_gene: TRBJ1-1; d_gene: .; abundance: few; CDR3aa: CASSPPSMGANTEAFF; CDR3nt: TGTGCCAGCTCACCACCAAGCATGGGGGCAAATACTGAAGCTTTCTTT
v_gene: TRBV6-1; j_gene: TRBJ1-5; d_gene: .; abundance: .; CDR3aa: CASSEASQNQPQHF; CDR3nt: TGTGCCAGCAGTGAAGCGAGCCAAAATCAGCCCCAGCATTTT
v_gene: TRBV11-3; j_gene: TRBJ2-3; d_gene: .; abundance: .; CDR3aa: CASSPSIAASTDTQYF; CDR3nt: TGTGCCAGCAGCCCAAGCATAGCGGCTAGCACAGATACGCAGTATTTT
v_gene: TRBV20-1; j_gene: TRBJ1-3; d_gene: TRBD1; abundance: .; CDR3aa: CSASEDRGFSGNTIYF; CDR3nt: TGCAGTGCTAGTGAGGACAGGGGGTTCTCTGGAAACACCATATATTTT